A single TCR beta chain is shown here with its context. Assay used: immunoSEQ multiplex PCR; TCRdb lists only in-frame clones, some missing. The table lists about 25,000 clones, approximately 86% of them singletons. This sample was included in a study of T cell changes during pregnancy in multiple sclerosis. The trim removed 6 bases at V and 0 bases at J, leaving 2 bases unmatched. The germline gives CDR1 SGHVS, CDR2 FQNEAQ. The length of the CDR3 is 13 residues. This receptor was taken from a female donor in good health, enrolled as a control in a pregnancy study. Sequencing used CD4+ T cells from peripheral blood mononuclear cells, obtained in the second trimester of pregnancy. The J gene is TRBJ2-7, the V gene TRBV7-8; 7 bases fit TRBD1. In DNA, the CDR3 is TGTGCCAGCAGGGACAGGAGCTCCTACGAGCAGTACTTC. It specifies CASRDRSSYEQYF.